These 5 T cell receptor beta chains came from one sample sequenced in a study of post-analysis software for immune sequencing data. Regarding the study as a whole: Higher frequency in patients than in controls was seen for about five TRBV segments, with TRBV5-6, TRBV5-1 and TRBV20-1 among them.

Their cognate antigens are unknown. Each TCR beta cDNA library carried unique molecular identifiers. TCRdb reprocessed the PCR reads with MiXCR, giving one entry per CDR3 protein. Here the sample spans around 400,000 distinct CDR3 sequences, roughly 30% being singletons. The specimen sequenced was blood. The origin of the receptors is a girl aged 5 to 17 with multiple sclerosis.

This chain joins TRBV18 and TRBJ2-2, with TRBD2 matching 7 bases. The CDR3 loop spans 16 amino acids. Germline loops: CDR1 KGHSH, CDR2 LQKENI. The J segment lost 0 bases and the V segment lost 3 bases, leaving 4 bases of the junction unmatched. The CDR3 sequence is CASSPRGSANTGELFF. CDR3 DNA: TGTGCCAGCTCACCCCGCGGGAGCGCGAACACCGGGGAGCTGTTTTTT.

This clonotype occurred a few times. Mismatch with germline at one junction end may stem from a read error. The chain recombines TRBV29-1 with TRBJ2-5, with D uncertain. The CDR3 has 12 amino acids. In germline, CDR1 is SQVTM, CDR2 ANQGSEA. DNA for the CDR3: TGCAGCTCCTTAGGTGAACAAGAGACCCCGTACTTC. It encodes CSSLGEQETPYF.

The chain carries TRBV12-3 or TRBV12-4 and TRBJ2-1, with 7 bases lining up with TRBD2. Losses at the gene ends were 5 bases for V and 8 bases for J; bases not matched to a gene: 9. The CDR3 sequence is 14 residues long. The CDR3 is CASSQQSTSDEQFF. CDR3 bases: TGTGCCAGCAGTCAACAGTCCACTAGCGATGAGCAGTTCTTC.

This sequence joins TRBV29-1 and TRBJ1-1, with unresolved D. The CDR3 is 13 amino acids. In germline, CDR1 is SQVTM, CDR2 ANQGSEA. Trimming cost V 8 bases and J 3 bases, with 16 bases left between them. The CDR3 coding sequence is TGCAGCCCTGTCAGGATAGCGTACACTGAAGCTTTCTTT. Residues: CSPVRIAYTEAFF.

This clonotype has just a few counts. The chain joins TRBV6-5 to TRBJ1-2, with a possible D match to TRBD1 (5 bases). Trimming took off 6 bases at V and 1 base at J, with 12 bases between the two ends. Germline CDR1 is MNHEY and CDR2 is SVGAGI. This CDR3 has 14 amino acids. CDR3 nucleotide sequence: TGTGCCAGCAGCGTGGGGGGGGTTAACTATGGCTACACCTTC. Encoded protein: CASSVGGVNYGYTF.